This T cell receptor beta chain stems from a study of OX40 agonist ivuxolimab in advanced cancers. Overall study context: Intravenous ivuxolimab at 0.01 to 10 mg/kg was given to patients every 2 weeks. The mean age was roughly 60 years, ranging from 23 to 79, with 65% to 90% of participants male.

With respect to this clone: No antigen is known for it.

Study-level findings and limits: Fewer expanded clones were found on average in CD4+ than in CD8+ T cells.

Measured with immunoSEQ multiplex PCR; TCRdb has only the in-frame clones, and not every one. The sample records over 65,000 clones, around 85% being singletons. This receptor was taken from an adult with an advanced solid tumor such as melanoma, head and neck, liver or kidney cancer. The sample in question was CD4+ or CD8+ T cells sorted from blood, obtained in a trial of the OX40 agonist ivuxolimab.

The CDR3 DNA sequence: TGTGCCAGCAGCCCGGTAGGGGGGGACGCAGATACGCAGTATTTT. Amino acid sequence: CASSPVGGDADTQYF. The chain carries TRBV5-4 and TRBJ2-3, with a weak D call TRBD2 (7 bases). V gave up 4 bases and J gave up 4 bases, with 16 bases separating them. Looked up from germline, CDR1 is SGHNT and CDR2 is YYREEE (reference sequence). CDR3 length: 15 residues.